The text below deals with one T cell receptor (beta chain). Its target is not known. The sample is drawn from a study of T cell responses to AZD1222 COVID-19 vaccine. Study-level findings and limits: An increase in Spike-specific TCR breadth and depth was observed after two AZD1222 doses. Unmutated variant regions are reportedly targeted by nearly half of spike-specific TCRs. Spike-wide coverage was observed for vaccine-associated CD4 TCRs, with dominant responses at 160-218 and 743-854.

Germline CDR1 is SGHRS and CDR2 is YFSETQ. The CDR3 contains 15 residues. V was trimmed by 0 bases and J by 5 bases, leaving 12 bases between them. Here immunoSEQ multiplex PCR was the method, and the copy in TCRdb shows in-frame clones only, minus some. The sample shows 110,000 or so clones, roughly 86% of them seen only once. This sequence joins TRBV5-1 and TRBJ1-5; D not resolved. The sample was peripheral blood, taken on day 0 of AZD1222 vaccination. This clonotype was sampled from an adult in good health. Here the CDR3 DNA reads TGCGCCAGCAGCTTGGGTGGGGTCGGGTATCAGCCCCAGCATTTT. It yields the protein CASSLGGVGYQPQHF.